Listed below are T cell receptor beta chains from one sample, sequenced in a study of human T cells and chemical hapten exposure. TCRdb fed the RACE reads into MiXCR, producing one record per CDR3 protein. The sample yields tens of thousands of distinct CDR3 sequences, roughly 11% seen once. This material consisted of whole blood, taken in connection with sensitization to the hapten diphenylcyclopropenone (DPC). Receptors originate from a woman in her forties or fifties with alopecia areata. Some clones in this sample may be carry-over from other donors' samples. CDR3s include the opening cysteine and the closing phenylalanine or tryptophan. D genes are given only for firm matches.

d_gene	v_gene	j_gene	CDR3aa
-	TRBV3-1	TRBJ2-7	CASSQGPSPSYEQYF
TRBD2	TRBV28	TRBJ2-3	CASVGSGRSNTQYF
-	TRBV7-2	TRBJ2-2	CASSRGGSSGRTGELFF
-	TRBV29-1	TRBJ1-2	CSVAKLYGYTF
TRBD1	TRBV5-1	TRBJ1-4	CASGAQQGAHEKLFF
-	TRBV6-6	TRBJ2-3	CASSYSDLGTDTQYF
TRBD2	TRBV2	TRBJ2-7	CASSVGSGSYEQYF
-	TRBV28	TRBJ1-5	CASSRDIEPQHF
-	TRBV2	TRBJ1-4	CASSKQGLNEKLFF
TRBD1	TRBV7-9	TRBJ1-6	CASRYSPGQEVDSPLHF
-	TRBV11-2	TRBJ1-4	CASSLRVQTSLNEKLFF
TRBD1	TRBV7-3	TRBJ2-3	CASSWDGTGGTDTQYF
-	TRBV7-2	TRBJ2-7	CASSYQENYEQYF
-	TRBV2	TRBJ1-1	CASSEVFGWQGTEAFF
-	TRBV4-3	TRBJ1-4	CASSRSLMNGGGTTNEKLFF
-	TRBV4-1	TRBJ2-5	CASSHFQESQYF
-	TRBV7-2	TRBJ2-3	CASSLPWETQYF
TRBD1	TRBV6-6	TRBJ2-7	CASRQTGASDSYEQYF
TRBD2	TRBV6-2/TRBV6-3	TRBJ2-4	CATLAGVNPTAKNIQYF
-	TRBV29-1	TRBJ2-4	CSVAEVQKKYF
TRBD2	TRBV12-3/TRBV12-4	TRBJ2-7	CASSSSLASYEQYF
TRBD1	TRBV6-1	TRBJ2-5	CASSFLTGVQETQYF
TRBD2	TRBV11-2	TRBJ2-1	CASSLIGLAIDNEQFF
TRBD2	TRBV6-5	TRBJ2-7	CASSYGGTSGSYEQYF
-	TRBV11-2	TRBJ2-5	CASSTITQYF
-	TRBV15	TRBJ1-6	CATSETLSYNSPLHF
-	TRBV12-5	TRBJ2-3	CASGISGPRDTQYF
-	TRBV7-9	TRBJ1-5	CASSYDSSNQPQHF
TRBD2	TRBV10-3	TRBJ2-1	CAIRLADGYEQFF
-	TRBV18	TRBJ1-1	CASSPNREMNTEAFF
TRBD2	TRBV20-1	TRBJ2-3	CSALASGEVVTDTQYF
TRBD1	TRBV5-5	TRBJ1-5	CASSLGPTGPNQPQHF
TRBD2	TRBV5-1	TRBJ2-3	CASSQLAGGQDTQYF
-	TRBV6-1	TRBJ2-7	CASISRVGDYEQYF
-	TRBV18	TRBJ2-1	CASSPKLTAPGEQFF
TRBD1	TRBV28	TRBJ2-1	CASSLYQGAIHNEQFF
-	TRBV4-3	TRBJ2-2	CASSQGRVTGELFF
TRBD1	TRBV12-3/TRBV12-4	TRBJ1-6	CASSLRGQGLPLHF
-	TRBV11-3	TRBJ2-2	CASRATGELFF
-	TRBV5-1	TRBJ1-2	CASSLGDGPYGYTF
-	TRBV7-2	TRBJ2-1	CASSPLLASNEQFF
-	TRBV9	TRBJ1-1	CASSPKTGNPRLNTEAFF
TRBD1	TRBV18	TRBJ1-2	CASSPLSRGNGYTF
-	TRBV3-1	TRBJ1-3	CASSQEDRWGVLQGPSGNTIYF
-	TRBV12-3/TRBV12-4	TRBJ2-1	CASSPFWDEQFF
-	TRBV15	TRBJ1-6	CATSREADGRLFHF
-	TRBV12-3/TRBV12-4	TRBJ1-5	CASSLGLRQPQHF
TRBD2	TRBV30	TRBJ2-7	CAWSPAGGRASYEQYF
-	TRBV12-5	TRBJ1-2	CASGLVTAEGYTF